This T cell receptor beta chain was documented in a study of shared clonotypes between healthy human individuals. Study-level background: Per donor, three plates held CD4 naive cells, three held CD4 memory, two held CD8 naive and one held CD8 memory. The study's findings and limits: What limited the represented genetic and exposure-history diversity was the small number of donors. Generation probability values for non-shared clonotypes were lower than those for clonotypes shared by all four donors.

For this clone: Its cognate antigen is unknown.

Naive CD8 cells comprised CD45RO-negative, CCR7-positively selected cells, excluding terminally differentiated effector memory CD45RA+ cells. Genomic DNA belonging to each subset was distributed in equal measure over several immunoSEQ plates. Profiling relied on immunoSEQ multiplex PCR, and the TCRdb table lists in-frame clones only, not all of them. The repertoire includes millions of clones, more than 85% of them detected once, and approximately 1.7% sits in the top ten. This clonotype was sampled from a man between 18 and 29 years old in good health. Some clones in this sample may be carry-over from other donors' samples. Sequencing was done on a sample of naive CD8+ T cells from PBMCs.

The CDR3 spells CASSPIESPDTQYF. The CDR3 nucleotides read TGTGCCAGCAGCCCAATCGAATCACCAGATACGCAGTATTTT. V is TRBV7-9 and J is TRBJ2-3; D call uncertain. Germline CDR1 reads SEHNR; CDR2 reads FQNEAQ (reference sequence). Trimming stripped 5 bases from V and 4 bases from J, with 13 bases between. The CDR3 totals 14 residues.